A selection of T cell receptor beta chains follows, all from one sample in a study of a mutant IDH1 vaccine in newly diagnosed glioma. TCRdb keeps only in-frame clones here, not all; method: immunoSEQ multiplex PCR. The data show tens of thousands of clones, about four fifths seen once. These receptors lack a known antigen. The material was PBMCs, obtained from a glioma patient whose treatment included an IDH1 peptide vaccine. Receptors originate from a man aged 35-49 years with glioma. Both conserved end residues are part of each CDR3. The D gene is left open where the match is weak. Not every row has a clone size; where given, it reads once, few, many or a size class.

J: TRBJ1-2
size: few
V: TRBV4-2
D: .
CDR3: CASSHHLDRTF
DNA: TGTGCCAGCAGCCATCACCTGGATCGGACCTTC

J: TRBJ2-3
size: .
V: TRBV7-9
D: .
CDR3: CASSLDAADTQYF
DNA: TGTGCCAGCAGCTTGGATGCGGCAGATACGCAGTATTTT

J: TRBJ2-1
size: .
V: TRBV11-2
D: TRBD2
CDR3: CASSLDSGGYNEQFF
DNA: TGTGCCAGCAGCTTAGATAGCGGGGGCTACAATGAGCAGTTCTTC

J: TRBJ1-1
size: .
V: TRBV10-2
D: .
CDR3: CASVTGGIGANTEAFF
DNA: TGCGCCAGCGTAACCGGCGGGATAGGGGCGAACACTGAAGCTTTCTTT

J: TRBJ2-1
size: .
V: TRBV2
D: .
CDR3: CASSEAGGAYNEQFF
DNA: TGTGCCAGCAGTGAAGCGGGGGGCGCCTACAATGAGCAGTTCTTC

J: TRBJ2-1
size: .
V: TRBV4-1
D: .
CDR3: CASSQGRDEQFF
DNA: TGCGCCAGCAGCCAAGGTCGAGATGAGCAGTTCTTC

J: TRBJ1-4
size: .
V: TRBV16
D: TRBD1
CDR3: CASSRYVGGGGLATNEKLFF
DNA: TGTGCCAGCAGCCGATACGTAGGAGGAGGGGGCCTCGCAACTAATGAAAAACTGTTTTTT

J: TRBJ1-1
size: .
V: TRBV6-6
D: .
CDR3: CASSLPQTEAFF
DNA: TGTGCCAGCAGTCTTCCCCAAACTGAAGCTTTCTTT

J: TRBJ1-6
size: .
V: TRBV30
D: .
CDR3: CAGGESAPWNNSPLHF
DNA: TGTGCCGGCGGGGAGTCCGCGCCCTGGAATAATTCACCCCTCCACTTT

J: TRBJ2-1
size: .
V: TRBV4-1
D: TRBD2
CDR3: CASSQNIAGGRGQFF
DNA: TGCGCCAGCAGCCAAAACATAGCGGGGGGGCGTGGGCAGTTCTTC

J: TRBJ1-2
size: few
V: TRBV5-6
D: TRBD1
CDR3: CASSSGTGFYGYTF
DNA: TGTGCCAGCAGCTCCGGGACAGGGTTCTATGGCTACACCTTC

J: TRBJ1-6
size: .
V: TRBV5-6
D: .
CDR3: CASRVENRNSPLHF
DNA: TGTGCCAGCAGGGTTGAAAATCGGAATTCACCCCTCCACTTT

J: TRBJ2-3
size: .
V: TRBV6-5
D: TRBD2
CDR3: CASQAGVTQYF
DNA: TGTGCCAGCCAAGCGGGGGTCACGCAGTATTTT

J: TRBJ1-2
size: .
V: TRBV19
D: .
CDR3: CASSLSTVGNYGYTF
DNA: TGTGCCAGTAGTCTATCGACAGTAGGGAACTATGGCTACACCTTC

J: TRBJ1-2
size: .
V: TRBV29-1
D: .
CDR3: CSVRSAFSYGYTF
DNA: TGCAGCGTTAGGTCAGCCTTCTCCTATGGCTACACCTTC

J: TRBJ2-7
size: .
V: TRBV7-9
D: .
CDR3: CASSLRGEYEQYF
DNA: TGTGCCAGCAGCTTAAGGGGCGAATACGAGCAGTACTTC

J: TRBJ2-7
size: .
V: TRBV7-2
D: .
CDR3: CASSLYRDGEQYF
DNA: TGTGCCAGCAGCTTATACAGGGATGGAGAGCAGTACTTC

J: TRBJ1-2
size: .
V: TRBV7-9
D: TRBD1
CDR3: CASSPGTAHNYGYTF
DNA: TGTGCCAGCAGCCCCGGGACAGCTCATAACTATGGCTACACCTTC

J: TRBJ1-2
size: .
V: TRBV6-5
D: TRBD1
CDR3: CASSRQGPNYGYTF
DNA: TGTGCCAGCAGTAGACAGGGGCCTAACTATGGCTACACCTTC

J: TRBJ2-5
size: .
V: TRBV5-5
D: .
CDR3: CASSLPTGMETQYF
DNA: TGTGCCAGCAGCTTACCGACGGGAATGGAGACCCAGTACTTC

J: TRBJ2-2
size: .
V: TRBV5-1
D: TRBD2
CDR3: CASSPIGGGNTGELFF
DNA: TGCGCCAGCAGCCCCATCGGGGGGGGAAACACCGGGGAGCTGTTTTTT

J: TRBJ1-1
size: .
V: TRBV6-6
D: .
CDR3: CASGGQGMVTEAFF
DNA: TGTGCCAGCGGGGGGCAAGGGATGGTCACTGAAGCTTTCTTT

J: TRBJ1-4
size: .
V: TRBV6-6
D: TRBD1
CDR3: CASSPDRGNEKLFF
DNA: TGTGCCAGCAGCCCCGACAGGGGGAATGAAAAACTGTTTTTT

J: TRBJ2-2
size: .
V: TRBV5-4
D: TRBD1
CDR3: CASSRTGVTGELFF
DNA: TGTGCCAGCAGCCGAACAGGGGTGACCGGGGAGCTGTTTTTT

J: TRBJ1-6
size: once
V: TRBV19
D: .
CDR3: CASSMTAGAGSGTPLHF
DNA: TGTGCCAGTAGTATGACTGCTGGGGCAGGGAGTGGTACACCCCTCCACTTT

J: TRBJ1-2
size: .
V: TRBV4-2
D: .
CDR3: CASSQDWAAANYGYTF
DNA: TGTGCCAGCAGCCAAGATTGGGCGGCTGCCAACTATGGCTACACCTTC

J: TRBJ1-3
size: .
V: TRBV4-1
D: .
CDR3: CASSQPTGSGNTIYF
DNA: TGCGCCAGCAGCCAACCGACAGGATCTGGAAACACCATATATTTT

J: TRBJ1-5
size: .
V: TRBV2
D: .
CDR3: CASKEGISNQPQHF
DNA: TGTGCCAGCAAGGAGGGGATTAGCAATCAGCCCCAGCATTTT

J: TRBJ1-2
size: once
V: TRBV4-1
D: .
CDR3: CASSQDIHPRVYGYTF
DNA: TGCGCCAGCAGCCAAGATATCCACCCGAGAGTCTATGGCTACACCTTC

J: TRBJ2-7
size: .
V: TRBV6-5
D: .
CDR3: CASSYGPAYEQYF
DNA: TGTGCCAGCAGTTACGGGCCGGCGTACGAGCAGTACTTC

J: TRBJ1-5
size: .
V: TRBV19
D: .
CDR3: CASREDRSYNQPQHF
DNA: TGTGCCAGTAGGGAAGACAGGAGTTACAATCAGCCCCAGCATTTT

J: TRBJ1-2
size: .
V: TRBV29-1
D: TRBD1
CDR3: CSVEDRGQNGYTF
DNA: TGCAGCGTGGAGGACAGGGGGCAGAATGGCTACACCTTC

J: TRBJ1-4
size: .
V: TRBV2
D: .
CDR3: CASIQGRSNEKLFF
DNA: TGTGCCAGCATACAGGGTAGATCTAATGAAAAACTGTTTTTT

J: TRBJ2-7
size: .
V: TRBV6-8
D: .
CDR3: CASSYWDNSYEQYF
DNA: TGTGCCAGCAGTTACTGGGACAACTCCTACGAGCAGTACTTC

J: TRBJ1-6
size: .
V: TRBV6-5
D: .
CDR3: CASSYRDPYNSPLHF
DNA: TGTGCCAGCAGTTACAGGGACCCCTATAATTCACCCCTCCACTTT

J: TRBJ2-1
size: .
V: TRBV30
D: TRBD2
CDR3: CACPERSGGYNEQFF
DNA: TGTGCCTGTCCCGAAAGAAGCGGGGGGTACAATGAGCAGTTCTTC

J: TRBJ2-1
size: .
V: TRBV29-1
D: TRBD1
CDR3: CSARDRDYNEQFF
DNA: TGCAGCGCCCGGGACAGGGATTACAATGAGCAGTTCTTC

J: TRBJ2-6
size: .
V: TRBV9
D: .
CDR3: CASSANSGANVLTF
DNA: TGTGCCAGCAGCGCCAACTCTGGGGCCAACGTCCTGACTTTC

J: TRBJ2-1
size: .
V: TRBV29-1
D: TRBD1
CDR3: CSAARVGRGFNEQFF
DNA: TGCAGCGCCGCCCGGGTGGGCAGGGGGTTCAATGAGCAGTTCTTC

J: TRBJ2-1
size: .
V: TRBV13
D: TRBD2
CDR3: CASSNPGTSPSDEQFF
DNA: TGTGCCAGCAGTAATCCCGGGACTAGCCCTTCCGATGAGCAGTTCTTC